This entry lists 5 T cell receptor beta chains sequenced from one sample in a study of monozygotic twins with inflammatory bowel disease. TCRdb reprocessed the 5' RACE reads and keeps a single row for each CDR3 protein, giving no DNA. This sample contains roughly 120,000 distinct CDR3 sequences. The sequenced sample consisted of blood. Every receptor here comes from a human donor with ulcerative colitis or Crohn's disease, or a healthy co-twin of an affected twin (not recorded which).

This chain uses TRBV5-1 with TRBJ1-1; TCRdb's D gene call, TRBD1, goes unchecked for lack of DNA. Germline V gene sequence: CDR1 SGHRS, CDR2 YFSETQ. The CDR3 contains 12 residues. The CDR3 protein is CASSYGGTEAFF.

The rearrangement uses TRBV9 and TRBJ1-4; absent DNA, TCRdb's TRBD1 call cannot be checked. This CDR3 contains 15 residues. The germline V gene has CDR1 SGDLS and CDR2 YYNGEE. CDR3 amino acids: CASSWQGSTNEKLFF.

The chain uses TRBV12-3 or TRBV12-4 and TRBJ2-7. The CDR3 contains 13 residues. The CDR3 loop is CASSLTKGYEQYF.

The rearrangement joins TRBV14 to TRBJ2-1; the D call of TRBD1 rests on TCRdb alone, since no DNA is present to check it. The length of the CDR3 is 12 residues. The germline gives CDR1 SGHDN, CDR2 FVKESK. Here the CDR3 reads CASSRSRGVLFF.

The chain combines TRBV12-3 or TRBV12-4 with TRBJ1-2; the TRBD1 assignment by TCRdb is unverifiable without DNA. This CDR3 is built from 15 residues. The CDR3 spells CASSPLLRENYGYTF.